This T cell receptor (beta chain) comes out of a study of T cell changes during pregnancy in multiple sclerosis. V shed 5 bases and J 1 base; nucleotides not matched to a gene: 4. Germline CDR1 and CDR2: SGHNT and YENEEA. The CDR3 consists of 15 residues. Measured with immunoSEQ multiplex PCR; TCRdb has only the in-frame clones, and not every one. The profile shows about 77,000 clones, just over 90% of them singletons. The source material was peripheral blood, sampled after pregnancy. The chain combines TRBV11-3 with TRBJ2-3; 9 bases align to TRBD2. This TCR came from a female donor in good health, enrolled as a control in a pregnancy study. This CDR3 reads CASSPGLAGTDTQYF. The DNA for the CDR3 is TGTGCCAGCAGCCCGGGACTAGCCGGCACAGATACGCAGTATTTT.